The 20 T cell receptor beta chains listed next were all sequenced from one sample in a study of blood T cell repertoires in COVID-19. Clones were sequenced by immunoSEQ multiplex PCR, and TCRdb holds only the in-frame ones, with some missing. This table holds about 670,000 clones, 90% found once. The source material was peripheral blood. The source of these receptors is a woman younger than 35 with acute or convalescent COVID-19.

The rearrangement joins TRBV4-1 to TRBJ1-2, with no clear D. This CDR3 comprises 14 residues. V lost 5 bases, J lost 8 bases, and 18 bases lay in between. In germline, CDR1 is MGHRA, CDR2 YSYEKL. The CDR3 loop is CASSSPDQRTGYTF. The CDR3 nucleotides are TGCGCCAGCAGCTCTCCGGATCAGCGGACGGGCTACACCTTC.

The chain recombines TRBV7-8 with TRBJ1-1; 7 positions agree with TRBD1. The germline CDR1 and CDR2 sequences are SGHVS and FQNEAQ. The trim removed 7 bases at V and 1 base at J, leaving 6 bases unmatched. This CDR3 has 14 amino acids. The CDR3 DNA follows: TGTGCCAGCACTTTAGGGACAGCGAACACTGAAGCTTTCTTT. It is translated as CASTLGTANTEAFF.

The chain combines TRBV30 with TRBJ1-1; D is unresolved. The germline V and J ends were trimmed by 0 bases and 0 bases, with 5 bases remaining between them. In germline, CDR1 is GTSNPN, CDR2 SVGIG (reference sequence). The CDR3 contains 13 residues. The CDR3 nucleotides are TGTGCCTGGAGTGTACATGTGAACACTGAAGCTTTCTTT. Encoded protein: CAWSVHVNTEAFF.

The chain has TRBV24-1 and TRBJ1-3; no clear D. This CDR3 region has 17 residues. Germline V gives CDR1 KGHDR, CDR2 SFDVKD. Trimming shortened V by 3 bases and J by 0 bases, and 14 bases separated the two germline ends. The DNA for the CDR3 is TGTGCCACCAGTGATCCGGTACTCATAAGCTCTGGAAACACCATATATTTT. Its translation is CATSDPVLISSGNTIYF.

This chain's CDR3 is CASHERWGLEGSLHF. Written as DNA, the CDR3 is TGCGCCAGCCATGAGCGTTGGGGGCTCGAGGGCTCCCTCCACTTT. This chain joins TRBV5-1 and TRBJ1-6, with a possible D match to TRBD1 (6 bases). Per the germline V gene, CDR1 is SGHRS and CDR2 is YFSETQ. The length of the CDR3 is 15 residues. V was cut by 7 bases and J by 14 bases, with 25 bases left in between.

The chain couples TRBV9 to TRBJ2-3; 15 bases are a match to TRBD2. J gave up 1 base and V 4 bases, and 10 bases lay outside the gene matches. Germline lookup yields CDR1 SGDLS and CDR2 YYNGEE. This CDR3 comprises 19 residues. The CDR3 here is CASSPGTSGGSARTDTQYF. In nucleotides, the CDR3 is TGTGCCAGCAGCCCCGGGACTAGCGGGGGGTCGGCCCGCACAGATACGCAGTATTTT.

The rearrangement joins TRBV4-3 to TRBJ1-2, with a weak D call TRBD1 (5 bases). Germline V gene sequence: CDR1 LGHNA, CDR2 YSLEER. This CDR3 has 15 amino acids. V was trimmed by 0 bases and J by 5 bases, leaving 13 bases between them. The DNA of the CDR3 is TGCGCCAGCAGCCAAGATTTGACCAGGGCATATGGCTACACCTTC. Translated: CASSQDLTRAYGYTF.

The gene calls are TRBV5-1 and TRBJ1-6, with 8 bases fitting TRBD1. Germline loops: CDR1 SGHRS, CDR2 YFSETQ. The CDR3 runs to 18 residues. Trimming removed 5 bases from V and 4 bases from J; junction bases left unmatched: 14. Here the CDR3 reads CASRPTGDPNPYNSPLHF. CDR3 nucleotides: TGCGCCAGCAGGCCGACAGGGGACCCAAATCCGTATAATTCACCCCTCCACTTT. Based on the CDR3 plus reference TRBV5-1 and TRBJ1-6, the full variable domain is KAGVTQTPRYLIKTRGQQVTLSCSPISGHRSVSWYQQTPGQGLQFLFEYFSETQRNKGNFPGRFSGRQFSNSRSEMNVSTLELGDSALYLCASRPTGDPNPYNSPLHFGNGTRLTVT.

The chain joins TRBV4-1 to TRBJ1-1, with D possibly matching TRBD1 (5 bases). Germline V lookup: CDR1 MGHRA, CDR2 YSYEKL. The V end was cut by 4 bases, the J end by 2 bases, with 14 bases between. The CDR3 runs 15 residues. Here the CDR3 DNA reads TGCGCCAGCAGCCCCCCCAGGGTAGGTAACACTGAAGCTTTCTTT. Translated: CASSPPRVGNTEAFF.

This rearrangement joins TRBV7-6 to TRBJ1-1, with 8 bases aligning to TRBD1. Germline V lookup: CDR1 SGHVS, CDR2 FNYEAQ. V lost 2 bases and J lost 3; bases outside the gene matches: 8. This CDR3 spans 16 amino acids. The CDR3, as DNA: TGTGCCAGCAGCTTAATGGGCAGGGGGCTGGACACTGAAGCTTTCTTT. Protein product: CASSLMGRGLDTEAFF. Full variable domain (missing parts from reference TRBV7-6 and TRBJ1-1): GAGVSQSPRYKVTKRGQDVALRCDPISGHVSLYWYRQALGQGPEFLTYFNYEAQQDKSGLPNDRFSAERPEGSISTLTIQRTEQRDSAMYRCASSLMGRGLDTEAFFGQGTRLTVV.

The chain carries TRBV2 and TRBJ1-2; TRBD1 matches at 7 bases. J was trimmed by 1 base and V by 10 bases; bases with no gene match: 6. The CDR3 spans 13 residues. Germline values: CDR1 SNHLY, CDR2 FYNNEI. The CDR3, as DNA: TGTGCCAACTGGACAGGCTTTAACTATGGCTACACCTTC. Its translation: CANWTGFNYGYTF. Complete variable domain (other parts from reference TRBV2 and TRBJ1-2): EPEVTQTPSHQVTQMGQEVILRCVPISNHLYFYWYRQILGQKVEFLVSFYNNEISEKSEIFDDQFSVERPDGSNFTLKIRSTKLEDSAMYFCANWTGFNYGYTFGSGTRLTVV.

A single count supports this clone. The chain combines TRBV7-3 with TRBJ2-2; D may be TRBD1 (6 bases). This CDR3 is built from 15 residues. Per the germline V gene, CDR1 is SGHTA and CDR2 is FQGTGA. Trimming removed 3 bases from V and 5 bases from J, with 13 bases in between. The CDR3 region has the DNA TGTGCCAGCAGCTTCGGGCAGGGGTATACCGGGGAGCTGTTTTTT. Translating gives CASSFGQGYTGELFF. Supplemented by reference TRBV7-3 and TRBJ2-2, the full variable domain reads GAGVSQTPSNKVTEKGKYVELRCDPISGHTALYWYRQSLGQGPEFLIYFQGTGAADDSGLPNDRFFAVRPEGSVSTLKIQRTERGDSAVYLCASSFGQGYTGELFFGEGSRLTVL.

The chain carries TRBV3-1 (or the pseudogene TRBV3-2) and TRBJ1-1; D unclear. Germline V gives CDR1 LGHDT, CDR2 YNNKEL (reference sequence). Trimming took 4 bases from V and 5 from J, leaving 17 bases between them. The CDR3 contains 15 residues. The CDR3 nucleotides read TGTGCCAGCAGCCCCCGGACTCCTTTTGGGACTGAAGCTTTCTTT. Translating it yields CASSPRTPFGTEAFF.

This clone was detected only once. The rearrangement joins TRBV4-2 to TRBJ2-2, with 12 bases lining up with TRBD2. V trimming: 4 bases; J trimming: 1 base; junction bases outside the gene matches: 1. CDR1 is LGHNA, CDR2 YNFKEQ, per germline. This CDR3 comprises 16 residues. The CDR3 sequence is CASSLLAGGNTGELFF. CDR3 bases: TGTGCCAGCAGCCTACTAGCGGGGGGGAACACCGGGGAGCTGTTTTTT.

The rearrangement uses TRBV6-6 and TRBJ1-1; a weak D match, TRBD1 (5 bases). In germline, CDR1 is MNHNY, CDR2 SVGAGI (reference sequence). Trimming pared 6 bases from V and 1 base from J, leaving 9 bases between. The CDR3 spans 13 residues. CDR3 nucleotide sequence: TGTGCCAGCAGCGACCAGGGGAACACTGAAGCTTTCTTT. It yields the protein CASSDQGNTEAFF.

The CDR3, as DNA: TGTGCCTGGAGTGGGGGCGGGGGGGCGCATACGCAGTATTTT. This codes for CAWSGGGGAHTQYF. The rearrangement joins TRBV30 to TRBJ2-3, with TRBD2 matching over 9 bases. Germline V gene sequence: CDR1 GTSNPN, CDR2 SVGIG (reference sequence). The V and J ends lost 1 base and 7 bases, in that order; junction bases with no gene match: 6. The CDR3 is 14 amino acids.

CDR3 region: CASSLAKDRGYSNQPQHF. The CDR3 DNA reads TGTGCCAGCAGCTTGGCCAAGGACAGGGGCTATAGCAATCAGCCCCAGCATTTT. The genes are TRBV5-6 and TRBJ1-5, with TRBD1 matching 9 bases. CDR1 is SGHDT, CDR2 YYEEEE, per germline. The V segment lost 0 bases and the J segment 0 bases; nucleotides outside the gene matches: 7. The CDR3 covers 18 residues.

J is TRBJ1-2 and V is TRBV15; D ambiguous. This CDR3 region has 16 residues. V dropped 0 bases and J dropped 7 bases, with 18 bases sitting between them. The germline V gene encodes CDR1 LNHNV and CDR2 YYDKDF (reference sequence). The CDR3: CATSRDLLGSVVGYTF. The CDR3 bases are TGTGCCACCAGCAGAGATCTACTCGGGTCAGTAGTTGGCTACACCTTC.

CDR3 nucleotides: TGTGCCAGCAGCGTAGTAGACTATTTTCCCACAGATACGCAGTATTTT. This sequence encodes CASSVVDYFPTDTQYF. The chain recombines TRBV9 with TRBJ2-3, with D perhaps TRBD2 (5 bases). CDR3 size: 16 residues. Between the trimmed V and J ends, which lost 0 bases and 2 bases, there was a span of 13 bases. Germline CDR1 and CDR2: SGDLS and YYNGEE.

The CDR3 region has the DNA TGTGCCAGCAGTTACTCGATAGGAGGCATAGATACGCAGTATTTT. Translated, it gives CASSYSIGGIDTQYF. J is TRBJ2-3 and V is TRBV6-5, with D perhaps matching TRBD2 (5 bases). The length of the CDR3 is 15 residues. Germline V gene data show CDR1 as MNHEY and CDR2 as SVGAGI. V dropped 0 bases and J dropped 5 bases, with 12 bases sitting between them.